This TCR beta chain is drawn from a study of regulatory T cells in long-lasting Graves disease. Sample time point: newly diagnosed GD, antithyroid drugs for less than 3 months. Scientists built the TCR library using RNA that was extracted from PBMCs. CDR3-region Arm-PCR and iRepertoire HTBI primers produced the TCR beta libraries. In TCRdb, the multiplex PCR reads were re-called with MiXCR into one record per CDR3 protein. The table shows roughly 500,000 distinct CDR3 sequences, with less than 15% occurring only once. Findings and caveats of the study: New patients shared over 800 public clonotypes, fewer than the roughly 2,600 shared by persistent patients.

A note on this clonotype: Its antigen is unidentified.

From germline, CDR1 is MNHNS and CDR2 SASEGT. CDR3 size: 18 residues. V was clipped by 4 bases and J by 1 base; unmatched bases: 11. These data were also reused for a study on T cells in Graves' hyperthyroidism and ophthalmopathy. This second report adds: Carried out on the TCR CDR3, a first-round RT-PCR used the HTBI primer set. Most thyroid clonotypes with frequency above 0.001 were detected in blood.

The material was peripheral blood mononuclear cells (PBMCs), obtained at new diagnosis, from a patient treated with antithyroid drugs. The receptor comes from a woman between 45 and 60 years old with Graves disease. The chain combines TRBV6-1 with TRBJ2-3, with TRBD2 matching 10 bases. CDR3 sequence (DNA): TGTGCCAGCAGTGTAGGGCTAGCGGGAGTTGGGGGCACAGATACGCAGTATTTT. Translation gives CASSVGLAGVGGTDTQYF.